The 5 T cell receptor beta chains below all came from one sample that was sequenced in a study of shared clonotypes between healthy human individuals. The protocol was immunoSEQ multiplex PCR, while the TCRdb copy is restricted to in-frame clones and leaves out a portion. The table records some 2,500,000 clones, roughly 93% of them present only once. Sequencing was carried out using naive CD4+ T cells from PBMCs. Noted subset: CD45RA+ positively selected. These receptors all come from a man in his late teens or twenties in good health. Some clones in this sample may be carry-over from other donors' samples.

The chain is built from TRBV7-9 and TRBJ2-3; possibly TRBD1 or TRBD2 for D (5 bases each). The CDR3 totals 17 residues. The V end lost 3 bases, the J end lost 9 bases, and 25 bases lay between the germline ends. Germline CDR1 SEHNR, CDR2 FQNEAQ (reference sequence). The CDR3 spells CASSFPGTPDSGETQYF. CDR3 DNA: TGTGCCAGCAGCTTCCCCGGGACCCCTGACTCGGGCGAGACGCAGTATTTT.

The chain uses TRBV28 and TRBJ2-7; the D gene is possibly TRBD1 (9 bases). V dropped 4 bases and J dropped 3 bases, with 16 bases sitting between them. The CDR3 extends over 15 amino acids. CDR1 MDHEN and CDR2 SYDVKM come from the germline V gene. CDR3 residues: CASSSGGTGSYEQYF. CDR3 in DNA: TGTGCCAGCAGTTCGGGGGGGACAGGGAGCTACGAGCAGTACTTC.

The V gene is TRBV27, the J gene TRBJ1-4; unclear D gene. Germline CDR1 reads MNHEY; CDR2 reads SMNVEV (reference sequence). With 3 bases removed from V and 13 bases from J, the gap between germline ends came to 15 bases. The CDR3 runs to 13 residues. The CDR3 sequence is CASSFGIGRTLFF. The CDR3 DNA reads TGTGCCAGCAGTTTTGGGATCGGCAGGACACTGTTTTTT.

The rearrangement joins TRBV11-1 to TRBJ1-1; D is undetermined. V was trimmed by 5 bases and J by 2 bases, leaving 15 bases between them. CDR3 length: 15 residues. From germline, CDR1 is SGHAT and CDR2 FQDESV (reference sequence). The CDR3: CASSPSFGPNTEAFF. CDR3 coding DNA: TGTGCCAGCAGCCCGTCGTTCGGGCCAAACACTGAAGCTTTCTTT.

The chain carries TRBV2 and TRBJ1-2; tentative D call: TRBD1 (6 bases). The germline V and J ends were trimmed by 7 bases and 2 bases, with 14 bases remaining between them. There are 14 residues in the CDR3. In germline, CDR1 is SNHLY, CDR2 FYNNEI. CDR3 protein: CASNEQGLNYGYTF. CDR3 nucleotide sequence: TGTGCCAGCAACGAACAGGGCCTCAACTATGGCTACACCTTC.